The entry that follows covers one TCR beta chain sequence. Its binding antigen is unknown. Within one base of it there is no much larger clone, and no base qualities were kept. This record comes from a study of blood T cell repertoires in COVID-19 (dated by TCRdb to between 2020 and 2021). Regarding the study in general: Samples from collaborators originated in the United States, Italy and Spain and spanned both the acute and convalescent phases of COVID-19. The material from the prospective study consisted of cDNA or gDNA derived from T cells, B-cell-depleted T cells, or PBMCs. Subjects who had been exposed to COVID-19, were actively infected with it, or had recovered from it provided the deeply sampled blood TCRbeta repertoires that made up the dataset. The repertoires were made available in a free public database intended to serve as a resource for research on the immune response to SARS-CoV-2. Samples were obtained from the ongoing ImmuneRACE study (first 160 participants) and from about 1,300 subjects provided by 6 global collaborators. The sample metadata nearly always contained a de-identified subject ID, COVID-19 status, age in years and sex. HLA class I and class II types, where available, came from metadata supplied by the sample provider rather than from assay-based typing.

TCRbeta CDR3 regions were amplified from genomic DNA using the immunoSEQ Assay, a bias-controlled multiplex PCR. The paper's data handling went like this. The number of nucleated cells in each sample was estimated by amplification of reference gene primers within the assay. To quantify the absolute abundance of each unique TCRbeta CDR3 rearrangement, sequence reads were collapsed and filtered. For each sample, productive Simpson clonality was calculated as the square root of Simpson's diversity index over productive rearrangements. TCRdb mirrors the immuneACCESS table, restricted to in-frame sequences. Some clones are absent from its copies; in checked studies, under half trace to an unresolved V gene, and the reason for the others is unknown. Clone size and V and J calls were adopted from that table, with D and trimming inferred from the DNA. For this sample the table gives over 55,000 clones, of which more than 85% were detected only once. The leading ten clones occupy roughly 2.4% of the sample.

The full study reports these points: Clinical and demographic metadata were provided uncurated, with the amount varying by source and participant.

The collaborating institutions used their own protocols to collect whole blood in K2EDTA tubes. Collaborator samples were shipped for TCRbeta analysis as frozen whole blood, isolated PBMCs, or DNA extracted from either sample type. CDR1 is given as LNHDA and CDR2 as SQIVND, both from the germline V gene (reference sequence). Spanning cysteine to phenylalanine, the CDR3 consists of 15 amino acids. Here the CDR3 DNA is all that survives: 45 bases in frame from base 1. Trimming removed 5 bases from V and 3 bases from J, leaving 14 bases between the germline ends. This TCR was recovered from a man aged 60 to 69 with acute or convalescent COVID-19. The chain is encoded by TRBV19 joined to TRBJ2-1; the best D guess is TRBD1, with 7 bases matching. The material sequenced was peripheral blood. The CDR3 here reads CASSEGGQIYNEQFF. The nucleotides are TGTGCCAGTAGTGAGGGGGGACAGATCTACAATGAGCAGTTCTTC.